This T cell receptor beta chain appears in the sequencing data of a study of CD8+ T cells in alopecia areata. Across the whole study: At a dose of 5 to 10 mg twice daily, oral tofacitinib was given to treated patients.

There are a few counts of this clone. V was trimmed by 4 bases and J by 0 bases, leaving 4 bases between them. This CDR3 has 13 residues. Germline CDR1 and CDR2: SGHDN and FVKESK. cDNA serving as the sequencing template came from extracted, reverse transcribed RNA. TCRdb keeps only in-frame clones here, not all; method: immunoSEQ multiplex PCR. The sample holds more than 75,000 clones, roughly 41% seen once. The sequence was collected from a human donor with alopecia areata. The chain employs TRBV14 and TRBJ1-5; D remains ambiguous. Sequencing was done on a sample of CD4+ T cells sorted from blood. CDR3 residues: CASSLSSNQPQHF. CDR3 sequence (DNA): TGTGCCAGCAGCCTCAGTAGCAATCAGCCCCAGCATTTT.